This T cell receptor beta chain derives from a study of T cells in Graves' hyperthyroidism and ophthalmopathy. Patients with uncontrolled infections, other autoimmune diseases, pregnancy or lactation were excluded. Progressors' blood was drawn at hyperthyroidism diagnosis, before ophthalmopathy symptoms. Fresh peripheral blood, about 9.3 ml, yielded the PBMCs. Study results and caveats: Most expanded thyroid clonotypes above 0.001 recurred in blood.

Trimming took 4 bases from V and 0 from J; bases not matched to a gene: 7. This CDR3 contains 16 residues. Germline CDR1 is DFQATT and CDR2 is SNEGSKA (reference sequence). The CDR3 regions of TCR beta were amplified from RNA transcripts. TCR CDR3 regions were first amplified by RT-PCR with HTBI primers. TCRdb passed the multiplex PCR reads through MiXCR, listing each CDR3 protein once. The sample consists of tens of thousands of distinct CDR3 sequences, less than 50% of them appearing once. By sample share, this clonotype is medium-sized (0.01 to 0.1%). Its antigen remains unknown. The TCR originated in a woman between 50 and 59 years old with Graves' hyperthyroidism that later progressed to Graves' ophthalmopathy. Sequenced sample: blood. The J gene is TRBJ1-5, the V gene TRBV20-1, with 9 nucleotides matching TRBD1. The CDR3 reads CSATDRGSISNQPQHF. CDR3 nucleotide sequence: TGCAGTGCTACGGACAGGGGATCCATTAGCAATCAGCCCCAGCATTTT.